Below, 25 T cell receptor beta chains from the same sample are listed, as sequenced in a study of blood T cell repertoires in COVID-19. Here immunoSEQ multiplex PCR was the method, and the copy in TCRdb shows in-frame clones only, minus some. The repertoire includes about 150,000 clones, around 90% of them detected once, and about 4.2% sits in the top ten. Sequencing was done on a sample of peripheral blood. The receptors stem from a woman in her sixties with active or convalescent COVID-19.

CDR3 in DNA: TGTGCCAGCAGTGAGTCTCCGCCAGGGCCTCAAGAGACCCAGTACTTC. This codes for CASSESPPGPQETQYF. This sequence joins TRBV6-1 and TRBJ2-5, with D possibly matching TRBD1 (5 bases). Per germline, CDR1 MNHNS and CDR2 SASEGT. The V and J ends lost 3 bases and 2 bases respectively, with 16 bases between them. The CDR3 consists of 16 residues.

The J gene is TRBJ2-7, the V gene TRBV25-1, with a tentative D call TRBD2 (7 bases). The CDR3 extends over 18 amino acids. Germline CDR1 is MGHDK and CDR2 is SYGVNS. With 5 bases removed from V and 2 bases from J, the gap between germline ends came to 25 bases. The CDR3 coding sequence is TGTGCCAGCAGTCCACAGGGTGGGGGCGCCGGGGGGACCTACGAGCAGTACTTC. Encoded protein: CASSPQGGGAGGTYEQYF.

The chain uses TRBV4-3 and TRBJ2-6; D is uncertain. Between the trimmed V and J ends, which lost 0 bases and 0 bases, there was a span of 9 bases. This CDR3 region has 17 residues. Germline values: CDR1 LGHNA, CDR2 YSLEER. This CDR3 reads CASSQDLRGSGANVLTF. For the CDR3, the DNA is TGCGCCAGCAGCCAAGACTTACGCGGCTCTGGGGCCAACGTCCTGACTTTC.

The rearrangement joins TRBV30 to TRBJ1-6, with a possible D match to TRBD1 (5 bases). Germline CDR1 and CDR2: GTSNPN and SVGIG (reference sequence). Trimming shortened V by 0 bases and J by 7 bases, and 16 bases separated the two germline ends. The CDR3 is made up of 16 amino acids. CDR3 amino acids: CAWSVGGTTRNSPLHF. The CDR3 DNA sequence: TGTGCCTGGAGTGTCGGAGGGACCACACGAAATTCACCCCTCCACTTT. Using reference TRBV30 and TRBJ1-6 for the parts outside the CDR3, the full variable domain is SQTIHQWPATLVQPVGSPLSLECTVEGTSNPNLYWYRQAAGRGLQLLFYSVGIGQISSEVPQNLSASRPQDRQFILSSKKLLLSDSGFYLCAWSVGGTTRNSPLHFGNGTRLTVT.

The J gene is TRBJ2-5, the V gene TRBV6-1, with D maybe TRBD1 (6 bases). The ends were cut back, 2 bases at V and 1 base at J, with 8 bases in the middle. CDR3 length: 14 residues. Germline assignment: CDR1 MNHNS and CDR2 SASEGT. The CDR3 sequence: CASSERGIQETQYF. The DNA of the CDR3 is TGTGCCAGCAGTGAAAGGGGGATCCAAGAGACCCAGTACTTC.

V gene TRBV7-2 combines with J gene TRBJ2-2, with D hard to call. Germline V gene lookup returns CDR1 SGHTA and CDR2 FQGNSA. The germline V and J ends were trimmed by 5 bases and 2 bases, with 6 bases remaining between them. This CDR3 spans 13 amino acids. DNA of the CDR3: TGTGCCAGCAGCCAGACAAACACCGGGGAGCTGTTTTTT. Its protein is CASSQTNTGELFF.

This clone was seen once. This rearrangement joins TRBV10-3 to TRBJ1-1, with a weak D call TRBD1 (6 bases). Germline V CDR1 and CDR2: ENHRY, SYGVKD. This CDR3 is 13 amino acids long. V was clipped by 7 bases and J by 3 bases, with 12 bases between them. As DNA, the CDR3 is TGTGCCATCAACAGGGATGGGGACACTGAAGCTTTCTTT. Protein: CAINRDGDTEAFF.

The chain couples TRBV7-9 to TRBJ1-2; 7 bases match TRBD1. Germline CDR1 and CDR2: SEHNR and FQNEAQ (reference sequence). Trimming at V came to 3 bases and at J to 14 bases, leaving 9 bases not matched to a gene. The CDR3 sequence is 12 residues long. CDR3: CASSFGTAAETF. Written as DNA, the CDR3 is TGTGCCAGCAGCTTTGGGACAGCTGCTGAGACCTTC. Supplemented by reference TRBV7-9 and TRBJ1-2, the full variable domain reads DTGVSQNPRHKITKRGQNVTFRCDPISEHNRLYWYRQTLGQGPEFLTYFQNEAQLEKSRLLSDRFSAERPKGSFSTLEIQRTEQGDSAMYLCASSFGTAAETFGSGTRLTVV.

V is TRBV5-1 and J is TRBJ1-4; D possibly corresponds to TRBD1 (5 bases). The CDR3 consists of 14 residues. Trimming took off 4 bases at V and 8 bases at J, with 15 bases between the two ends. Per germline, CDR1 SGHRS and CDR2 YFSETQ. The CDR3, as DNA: TGCGCCAGCAGCCTGGGAAGAGACAGCGAAAAACTGTTTTTT. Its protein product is CASSLGRDSEKLFF.

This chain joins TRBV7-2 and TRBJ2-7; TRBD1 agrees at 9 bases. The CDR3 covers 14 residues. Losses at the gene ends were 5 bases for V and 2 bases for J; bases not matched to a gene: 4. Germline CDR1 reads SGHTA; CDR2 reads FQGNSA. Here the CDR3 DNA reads TGTGCCAGCAGCCTATACAGGGGGCCCTACGAGCAGTACTTC. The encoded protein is CASSLYRGPYEQYF.

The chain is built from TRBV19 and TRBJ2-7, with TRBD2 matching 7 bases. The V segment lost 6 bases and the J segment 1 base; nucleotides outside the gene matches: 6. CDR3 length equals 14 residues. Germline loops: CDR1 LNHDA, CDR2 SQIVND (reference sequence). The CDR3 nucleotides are TGTGCCAGTAGACTGACTAGCAGTTCCTACGAGCAGTACTTC. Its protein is CASRLTSSSYEQYF.

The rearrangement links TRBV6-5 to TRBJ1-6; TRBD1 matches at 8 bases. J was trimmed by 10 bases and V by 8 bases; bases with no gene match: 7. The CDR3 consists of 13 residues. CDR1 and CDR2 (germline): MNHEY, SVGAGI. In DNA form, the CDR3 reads TGTGCCAGCGCAGGACAGGGAGGATCACCCCTCCACTTT. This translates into CASAGQGGSPLHF.

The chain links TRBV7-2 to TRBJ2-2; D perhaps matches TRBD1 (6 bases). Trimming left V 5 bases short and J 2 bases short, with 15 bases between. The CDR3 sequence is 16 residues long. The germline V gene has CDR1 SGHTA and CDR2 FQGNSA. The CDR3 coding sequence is TGTGCCAGCAGCCCAGGTGGGGGCGACAACACCGGGGAGCTGTTTTTT. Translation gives CASSPGGGDNTGELFF. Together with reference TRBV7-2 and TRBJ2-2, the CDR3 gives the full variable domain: GAGVSQSPSNKVTEKGKDVELRCDPISGHTALYWYRQSLGQGLEFLIYFQGNSAPDKSGLPSDRFSAERTGGSVSTLTIQRTQQEDSAVYLCASSPGGGDNTGELFFGEGSRLTVL.

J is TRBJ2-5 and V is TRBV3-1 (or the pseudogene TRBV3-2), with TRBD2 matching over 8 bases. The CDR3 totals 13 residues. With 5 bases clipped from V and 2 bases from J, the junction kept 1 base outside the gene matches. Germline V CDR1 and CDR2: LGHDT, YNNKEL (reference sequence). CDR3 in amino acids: CASSTSGQETQYF. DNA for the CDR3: TGTGCCAGCAGCACTAGCGGACAAGAGACCCAGTACTTC.

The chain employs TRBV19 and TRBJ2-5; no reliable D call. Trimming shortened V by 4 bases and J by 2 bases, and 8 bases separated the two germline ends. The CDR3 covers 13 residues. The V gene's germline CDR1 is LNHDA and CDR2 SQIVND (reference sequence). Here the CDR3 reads CASSRARQETQYF. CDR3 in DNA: TGTGCCAGTAGTAGAGCCAGGCAAGAGACCCAGTACTTC.

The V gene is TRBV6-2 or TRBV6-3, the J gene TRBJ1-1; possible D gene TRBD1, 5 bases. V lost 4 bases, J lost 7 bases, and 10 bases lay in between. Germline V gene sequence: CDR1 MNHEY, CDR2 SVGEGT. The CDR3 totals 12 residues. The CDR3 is CASSLRGSEAFF. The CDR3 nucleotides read TGTGCCAGCAGTTTACGGGGGAGTGAAGCTTTCTTT.

CDR3 sequence reads: CASSQGGTSAYEQYF. DNA for the CDR3: TGCGCCAGCAGCCAAGGGGGGACTAGCGCCTACGAGCAGTACTTC. This chain connects TRBV4-3 to TRBJ2-7; TRBD2 matches at 10 bases. Germline V gene sequence: CDR1 LGHNA, CDR2 YSLEER. The trim removed 1 base at V and 2 bases at J, leaving 2 bases unmatched. The length of the CDR3 is 15 residues.

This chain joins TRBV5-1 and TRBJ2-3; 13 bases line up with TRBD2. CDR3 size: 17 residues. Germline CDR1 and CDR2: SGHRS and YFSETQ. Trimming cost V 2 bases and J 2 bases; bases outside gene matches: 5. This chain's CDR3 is CASSLKTSGGNTDTQYF. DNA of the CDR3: TGCGCCAGCAGCTTAAAGACTAGCGGGGGGAACACAGATACGCAGTATTTT. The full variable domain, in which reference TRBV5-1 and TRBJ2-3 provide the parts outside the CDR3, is KAGVTQTPRYLIKTRGQQVTLSCSPISGHRSVSWYQQTPGQGLQFLFEYFSETQRNKGNFPGRFSGRQFSNSRSEMNVSTLELGDSALYLCASSLKTSGGNTDTQYFGPGTRLTVL.

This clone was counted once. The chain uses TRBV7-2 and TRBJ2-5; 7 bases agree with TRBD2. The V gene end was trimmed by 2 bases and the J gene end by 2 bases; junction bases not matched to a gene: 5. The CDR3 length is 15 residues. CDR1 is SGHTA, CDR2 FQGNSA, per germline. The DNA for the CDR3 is TGTGCCAGCAGCTTAAATGGCGGGGGTCAAGAGACCCAGTACTTC. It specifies CASSLNGGGQETQYF.

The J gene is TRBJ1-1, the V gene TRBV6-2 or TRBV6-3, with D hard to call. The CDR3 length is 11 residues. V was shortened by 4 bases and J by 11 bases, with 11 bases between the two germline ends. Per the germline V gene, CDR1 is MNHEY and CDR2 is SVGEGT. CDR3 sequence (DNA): TGTGCCAGCAGTTTTGCAGATAAGGCTTTCTTT. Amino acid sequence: CASSFADKAFF.

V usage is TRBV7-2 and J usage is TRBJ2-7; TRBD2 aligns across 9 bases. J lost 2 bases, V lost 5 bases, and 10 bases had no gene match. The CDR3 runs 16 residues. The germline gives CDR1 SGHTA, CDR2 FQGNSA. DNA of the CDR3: TGTGCCAGCAGCCGCCAGGGCGGGGGGGCCCCCTACGAGCAGTACTTC. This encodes CASSRQGGGAPYEQYF.

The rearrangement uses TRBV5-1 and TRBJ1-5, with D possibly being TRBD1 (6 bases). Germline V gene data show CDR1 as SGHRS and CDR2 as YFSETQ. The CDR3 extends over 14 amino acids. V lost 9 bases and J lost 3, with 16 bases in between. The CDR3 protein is CATPPTGFNQPQHF. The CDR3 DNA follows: TGCGCCACCCCACCAACAGGGTTCAATCAGCCCCAGCATTTT.

CDR3 region: CASSFNGGRDTTPPNTEAFF. In DNA form, the CDR3 reads TGTGCCAGCAGTTTCAACGGGGGGCGAGATACAACCCCACCGAACACTGAAGCTTTCTTT. The rearrangement links TRBV6-2 or TRBV6-3 to TRBJ1-1, with a tentative D call TRBD1 (6 bases). V gave up 4 bases and J gave up 1 base, with 28 bases separating them. Germline V lookup: CDR1 MNHEY, CDR2 SVGEGT. The CDR3 loop spans 20 amino acids.

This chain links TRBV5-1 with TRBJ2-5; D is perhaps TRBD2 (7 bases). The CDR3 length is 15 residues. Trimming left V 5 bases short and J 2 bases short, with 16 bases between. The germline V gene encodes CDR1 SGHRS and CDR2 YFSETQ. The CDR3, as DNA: TGCGCCAGCAGGAGGTCGGGGGGCCAACAAGAGACCCAGTACTTC. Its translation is CASRRSGGQQETQYF.

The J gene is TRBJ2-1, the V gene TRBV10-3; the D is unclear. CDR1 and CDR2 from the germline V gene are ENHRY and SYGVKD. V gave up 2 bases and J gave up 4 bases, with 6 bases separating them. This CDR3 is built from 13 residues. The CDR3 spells CAISETFYNEQFF. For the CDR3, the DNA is TGTGCCATCAGTGAGACTTTTTACAATGAGCAGTTCTTC.